The TCR beta chain under discussion was sequenced for a study of cytomegalovirus exposure and HLA in healthy donors. Trimming removed 2 bases from V and 8 bases from J, with 18 bases in between. The germline gives CDR1 MDHEN, CDR2 SYDVKM. This CDR3 contains 16 residues. The primer mix had 60 Vbeta and 13 Jbeta primers. TCRdb keeps only in-frame clones here, not all; method: immunoSEQ multiplex PCR. The sample consists of under 200,000 clones, more than 60% of them appearing once. The sequencing input was PBMCs. The TCR comes from a woman aged 50 to 60 in good health and CMV-seropositive. The chain is built from TRBV28 and TRBJ1-4; D might be TRBD1 (5 bases). The CDR3 loop is CASSLQGGLGDEKLFF. In DNA, the CDR3 is TGTGCCAGCAGTTTACAGGGAGGCCTGGGAGACGAAAAACTGTTTTTT. The entire variable domain, with the rest obtained from reference TRBV28 and TRBJ1-4, is as follows: DVKVTQSSRYLVKRTGEKVFLECVQDMDHENMFWYRQDPGLGLRLIYFSYDVKMKEKGDIPEGYSVSREKKERFSLILESASTNQTSMYLCASSLQGGLGDEKLFFGSGTQLSVL.